The sequence of this T cell receptor beta chain was determined in a study of blood T cell repertoires in COVID-19. In the study overall: Acute-phase and convalescent COVID-19 samples originated in the United States, Italy and Spain.

Original analysis: Amplification with reference gene primers provided the estimates of nucleated cell counts. Method: immunoSEQ multiplex PCR; TCRdb's copy keeps in-frame clones and lacks some. That table supplies the V and J calls and clone size; D and trimming were determined from the DNA. The repertoire holds roughly 87,000 clones, with approximately 71% as singletons. Sequenced sample: peripheral blood. This TCR was recovered from a woman in her forties or fifties with acute or convalescent COVID-19.

CDR3 sequence reads: CASISSVNEQYF. CDR3 DNA sequence: TGTGCCAGCATAAGTAGTGTAAACGAGCAGTACTTC. V gene TRBV28 combines with J gene TRBJ2-7; no definite D call. There are 12 residues in the CDR3. Trimming stripped 7 bases from V and 5 bases from J, with 12 bases between. The V gene's germline CDR1 is MDHEN and CDR2 SYDVKM.